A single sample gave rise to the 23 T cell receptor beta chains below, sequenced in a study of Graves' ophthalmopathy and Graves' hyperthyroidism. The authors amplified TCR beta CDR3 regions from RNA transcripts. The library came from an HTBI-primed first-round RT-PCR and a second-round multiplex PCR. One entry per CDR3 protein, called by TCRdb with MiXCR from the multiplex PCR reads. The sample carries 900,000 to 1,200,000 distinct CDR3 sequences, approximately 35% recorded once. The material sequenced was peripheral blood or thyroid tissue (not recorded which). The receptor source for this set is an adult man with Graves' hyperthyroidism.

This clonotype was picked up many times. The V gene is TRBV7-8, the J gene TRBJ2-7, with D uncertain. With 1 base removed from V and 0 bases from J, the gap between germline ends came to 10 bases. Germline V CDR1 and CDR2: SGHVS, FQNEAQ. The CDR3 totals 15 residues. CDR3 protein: CASSLVTASSYEQYF. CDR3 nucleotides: TGTGCCAGCAGCTTAGTCACCGCCAGCTCCTACGAGCAGTACTTC.

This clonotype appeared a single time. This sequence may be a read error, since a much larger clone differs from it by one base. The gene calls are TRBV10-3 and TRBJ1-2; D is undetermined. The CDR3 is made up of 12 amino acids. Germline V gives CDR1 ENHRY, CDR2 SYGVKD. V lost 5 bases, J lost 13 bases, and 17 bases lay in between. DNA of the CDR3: TGTGCCATCAGTTACTCGCTTCAGGTCCTCACCTTC. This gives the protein CAISYSLQVLTF.

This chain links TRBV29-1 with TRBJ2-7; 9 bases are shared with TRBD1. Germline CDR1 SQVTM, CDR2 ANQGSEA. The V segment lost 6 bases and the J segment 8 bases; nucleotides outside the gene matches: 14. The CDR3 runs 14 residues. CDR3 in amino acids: CSVTTGGNPYQQYF. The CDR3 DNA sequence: TGCAGCGTAACGACAGGGGGGAATCCTTACCAGCAGTACTTC.

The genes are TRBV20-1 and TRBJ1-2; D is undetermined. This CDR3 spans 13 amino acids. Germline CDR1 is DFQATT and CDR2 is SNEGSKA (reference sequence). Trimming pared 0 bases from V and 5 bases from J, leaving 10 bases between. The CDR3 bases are TGCAGTGCTAGAGATGTGTCAGCTTATGGCTACACCTTC. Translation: CSARDVSAYGYTF.

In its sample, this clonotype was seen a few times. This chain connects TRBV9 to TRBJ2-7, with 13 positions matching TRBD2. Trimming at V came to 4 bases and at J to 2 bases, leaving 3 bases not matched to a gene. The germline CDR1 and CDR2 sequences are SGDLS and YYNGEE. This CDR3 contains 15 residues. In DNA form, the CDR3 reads TGTGCCAGCAGCCCCACTAGCGGGGGGGCCTACGAGCAGTACTTC. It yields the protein CASSPTSGGAYEQYF.

The CDR3 DNA reads TGTGCCAGCAGCGTCGGGACAGGGCGGGGACAGCCCCAGCATTTT. Its protein product is CASSVGTGRGQPQHF. The chain combines TRBV7-8 with TRBJ1-5; 9 nucleotides align to TRBD1. The CDR3 runs to 15 residues. Germline V gene sequence: CDR1 SGHVS, CDR2 FQNEAQ. The trim removed 5 bases at V and 7 bases at J, leaving 9 bases unmatched. Full variable domain (remainder filled in from reference TRBV7-8 and TRBJ1-5): GAGVSQSPRYKVAKRGQDVALRCDPISGHVSLFWYQQALGQGPEFLTYFQNEAQLDKSGLPSDRFFAERPEGSVSTLKIQRTQQEDSAVYLCASSVGTGRGQPQHFGDGTRLSIL.

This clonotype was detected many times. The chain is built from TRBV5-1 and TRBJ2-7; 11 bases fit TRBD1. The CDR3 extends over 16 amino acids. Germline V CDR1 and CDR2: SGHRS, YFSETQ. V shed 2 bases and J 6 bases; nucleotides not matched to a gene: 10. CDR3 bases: TGCGCCAGCAGCTTATCCGGACAGGGGGCAGGTGGCGAGCAGTACTTC. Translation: CASSLSGQGAGGEQYF.

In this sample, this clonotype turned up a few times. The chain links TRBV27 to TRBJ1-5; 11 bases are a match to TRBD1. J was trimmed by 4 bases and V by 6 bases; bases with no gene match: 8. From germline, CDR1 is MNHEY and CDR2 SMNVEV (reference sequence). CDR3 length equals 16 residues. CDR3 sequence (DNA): TGTGCCAGCAGATCCCCGGGACAGGGGGAAAATCAGCCCCAGCATTTT. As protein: CASRSPGQGENQPQHF.

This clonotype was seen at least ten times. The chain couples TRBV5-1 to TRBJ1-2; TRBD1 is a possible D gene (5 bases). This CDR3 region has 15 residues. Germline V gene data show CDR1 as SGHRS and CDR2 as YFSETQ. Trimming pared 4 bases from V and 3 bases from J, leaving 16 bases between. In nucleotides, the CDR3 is TGCGCCAGCAGCCCCGATATCTGGGGGGACTATGGCTACACCTTC. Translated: CASSPDIWGDYGYTF.

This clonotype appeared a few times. The DNA for the CDR3 is TGTGCCACCGGAAAGGGACAGGGGATCTATGGCTACACCTTC. It codes for CATGKGQGIYGYTF. This chain links TRBV27 with TRBJ1-2, with 10 bases fitting TRBD1. V lost 10 bases and J lost 4; bases outside the gene matches: 9. CDR3 length: 14 residues. CDR1 and CDR2 from the germline V gene are MNHEY and SMNVEV (reference sequence).

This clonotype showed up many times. As DNA, the CDR3 is TGCAGCACCAGGACAGGCGGAGGGACTGAAGCTTTCTTT. Translated, it gives CSTRTGGGTEAFF. The V and J genes are TRBV29-1 and TRBJ1-1, with 7 bases fitting TRBD1. V lost 8 bases, J lost 5 bases, and 11 bases stayed unmatched. Germline values: CDR1 SQVTM, CDR2 ANQGSEA. The CDR3 contains 13 residues.

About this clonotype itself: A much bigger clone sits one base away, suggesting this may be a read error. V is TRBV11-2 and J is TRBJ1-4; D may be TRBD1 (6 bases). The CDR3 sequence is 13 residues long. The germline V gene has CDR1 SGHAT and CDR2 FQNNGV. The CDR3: CAGSSGTLEKLFF. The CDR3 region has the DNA TGTGCCGGCAGCTCTGGGACACTCGAAAAACTGTTTTTT.

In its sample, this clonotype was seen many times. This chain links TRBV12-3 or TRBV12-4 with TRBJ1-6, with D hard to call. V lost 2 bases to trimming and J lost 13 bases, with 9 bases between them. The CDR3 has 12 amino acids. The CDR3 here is CASSLSSLPLHF. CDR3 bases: TGTGCCAGCAGTTTATCCTCCCTCCCCCTCCACTTT.

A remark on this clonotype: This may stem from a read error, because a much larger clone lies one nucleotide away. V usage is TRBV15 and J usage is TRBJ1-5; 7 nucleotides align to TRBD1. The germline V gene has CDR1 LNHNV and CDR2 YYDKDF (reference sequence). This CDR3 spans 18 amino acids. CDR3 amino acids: CATRIDAGGGHSKQPQHF. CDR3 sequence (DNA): TGTGCCACCAGGATCGATGCAGGGGGAGGTCATAGCAAGCAGCCCCAGCATTTT.

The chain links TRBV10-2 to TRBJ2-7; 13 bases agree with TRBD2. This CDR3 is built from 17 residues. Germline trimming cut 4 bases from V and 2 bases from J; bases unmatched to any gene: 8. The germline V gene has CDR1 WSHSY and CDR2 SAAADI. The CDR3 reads CASSAGLAGVGAYEQYF. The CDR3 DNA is TGCGCCAGCAGTGCCGGACTAGCGGGAGTAGGGGCCTACGAGCAGTACTTC.

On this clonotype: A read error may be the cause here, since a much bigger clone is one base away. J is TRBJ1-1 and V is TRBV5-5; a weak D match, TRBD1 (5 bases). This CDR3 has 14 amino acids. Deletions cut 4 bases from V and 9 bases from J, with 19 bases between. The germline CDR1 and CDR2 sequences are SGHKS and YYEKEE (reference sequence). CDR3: CASSTSWGTRQAFF. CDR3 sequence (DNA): TGTGCCAGCAGCACCTCGTGGGGGACTCGTCAAGCTTTCTTT.

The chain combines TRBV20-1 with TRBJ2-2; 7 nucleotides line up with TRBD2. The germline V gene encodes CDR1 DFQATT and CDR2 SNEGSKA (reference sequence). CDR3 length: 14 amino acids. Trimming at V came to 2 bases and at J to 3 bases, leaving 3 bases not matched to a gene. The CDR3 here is CSARIRGDTGELFF. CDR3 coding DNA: TGCAGTGCTAGAATTCGGGGGGACACCGGGGAGCTGTTTTTT.

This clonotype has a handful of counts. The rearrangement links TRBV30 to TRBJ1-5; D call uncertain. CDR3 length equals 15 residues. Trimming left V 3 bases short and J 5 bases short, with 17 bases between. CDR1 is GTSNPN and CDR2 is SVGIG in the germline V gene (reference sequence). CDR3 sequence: CAWRELWRRDQPQHF. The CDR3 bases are TGTGCCTGGAGGGAGCTATGGAGGCGGGATCAGCCCCAGCATTTT.

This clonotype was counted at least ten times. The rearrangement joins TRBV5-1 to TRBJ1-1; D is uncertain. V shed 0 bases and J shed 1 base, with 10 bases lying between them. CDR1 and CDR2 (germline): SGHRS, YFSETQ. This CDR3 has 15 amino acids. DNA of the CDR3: TGCGCCAGCAGCTTGGGTTCAGTTCGGAACACTGAAGCTTTCTTT. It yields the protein CASSLGSVRNTEAFF.

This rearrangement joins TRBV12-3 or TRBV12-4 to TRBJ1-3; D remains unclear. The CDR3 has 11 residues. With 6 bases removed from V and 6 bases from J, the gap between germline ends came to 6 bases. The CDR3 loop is CASRVTNTIYF. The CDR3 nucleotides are TGTGCCAGCAGGGTAACAAACACCATATATTTT.

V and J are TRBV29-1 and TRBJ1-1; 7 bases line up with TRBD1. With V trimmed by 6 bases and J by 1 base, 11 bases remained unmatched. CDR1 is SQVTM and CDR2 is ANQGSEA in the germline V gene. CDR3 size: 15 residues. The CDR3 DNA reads TGCAGCGTGCGGGACAGATATCTTACGAACACTGAAGCTTTCTTT. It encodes CSVRDRYLTNTEAFF. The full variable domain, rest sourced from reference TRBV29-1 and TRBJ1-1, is SAVISQKPSRDICQRGTSLTIQCQVDSQVTMMFWYRQQPGQSLTLIATANQGSEATYESGFVIDKFPISRPNLTFSTLTVSNMSPEDSSIYLCSVRDRYLTNTEAFFGQGTRLTVV.

The CDR3 reads CATSSGLAGETQYF. The CDR3 DNA follows: TGTGCCACCAGCAGCGGACTAGCGGGAGAGACCCAGTACTTC. The chain couples TRBV15 to TRBJ2-5, with 11 positions matching TRBD2. Trimming took 3 bases from V and 4 from J; bases not matched to a gene: 1. This CDR3 contains 14 residues. Germline CDR1 LNHNV, CDR2 YYDKDF (reference sequence).

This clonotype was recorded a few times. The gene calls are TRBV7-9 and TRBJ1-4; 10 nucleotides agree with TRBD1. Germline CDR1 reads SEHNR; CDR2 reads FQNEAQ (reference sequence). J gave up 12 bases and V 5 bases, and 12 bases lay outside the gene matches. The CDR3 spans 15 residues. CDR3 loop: CASSLPGTGADELFF. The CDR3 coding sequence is TGTGCCAGCAGCCTTCCAGGGACAGGGGCTGACGAACTGTTTTTT. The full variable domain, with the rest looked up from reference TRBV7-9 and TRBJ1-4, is DTGVSQNPRHKITKRGQNVTFRCDPISEHNRLYWYRQTLGQGPEFLTYFQNEAQLEKSRLLSDRFSAERPKGSFSTLEIQRTEQGDSAMYLCASSLPGTGADELFFGSGTQLSVL.